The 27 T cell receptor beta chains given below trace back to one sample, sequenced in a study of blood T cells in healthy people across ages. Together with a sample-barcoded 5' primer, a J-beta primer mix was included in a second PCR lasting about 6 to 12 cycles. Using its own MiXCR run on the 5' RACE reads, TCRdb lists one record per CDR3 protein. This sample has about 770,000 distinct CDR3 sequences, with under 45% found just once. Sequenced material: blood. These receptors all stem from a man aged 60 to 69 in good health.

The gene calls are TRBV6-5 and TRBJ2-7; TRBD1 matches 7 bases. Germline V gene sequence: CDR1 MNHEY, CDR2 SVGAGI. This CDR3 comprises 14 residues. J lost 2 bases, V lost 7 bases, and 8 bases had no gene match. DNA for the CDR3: TGTGCCAGCAACAGAGATCAGGGGGCCTACGAGCAGTACTTC. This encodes CASNRDQGAYEQYF.

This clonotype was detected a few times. CDR3 loop: CASSFRQAGGYNEQFF. The CDR3 DNA is TGTGCCAGCAGTTTTAGGCAAGCGGGGGGATACAATGAGCAGTTCTTC. J is TRBJ2-1 and V is TRBV12-3 or TRBV12-4, with 9 bases fitting TRBD2. This CDR3 has 16 residues. J lost 4 bases, V lost 3 bases, and 7 bases had no gene match.

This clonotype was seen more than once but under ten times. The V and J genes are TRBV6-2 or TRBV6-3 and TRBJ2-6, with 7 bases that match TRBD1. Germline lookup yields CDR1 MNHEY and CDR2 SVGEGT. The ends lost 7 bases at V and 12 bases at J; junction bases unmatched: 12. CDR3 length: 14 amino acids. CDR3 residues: CASTDATTGLVLTF. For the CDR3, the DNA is TGTGCCAGCACCGATGCGACGACAGGGCTCGTCCTGACTTTC.

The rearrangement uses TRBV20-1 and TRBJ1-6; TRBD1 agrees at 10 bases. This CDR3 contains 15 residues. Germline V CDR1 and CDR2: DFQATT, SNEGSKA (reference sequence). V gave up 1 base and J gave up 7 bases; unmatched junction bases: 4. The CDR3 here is CSARGQGAPNSPLHF. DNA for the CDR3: TGCAGTGCTAGAGGACAGGGGGCCCCGAATTCACCCCTCCACTTT.

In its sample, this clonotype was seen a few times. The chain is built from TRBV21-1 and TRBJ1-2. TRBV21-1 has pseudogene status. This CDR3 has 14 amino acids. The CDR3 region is CASSKVNEVYGYTF. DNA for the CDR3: TGTGCCAGCAGCAAAGTTAATGAAGTTTATGGCTACACCTTC.

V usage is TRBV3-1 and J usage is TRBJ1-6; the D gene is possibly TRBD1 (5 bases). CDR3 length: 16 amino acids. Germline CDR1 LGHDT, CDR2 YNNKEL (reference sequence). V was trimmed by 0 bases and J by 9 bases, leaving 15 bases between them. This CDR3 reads CASSQDRGRRGSPLHF. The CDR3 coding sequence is TGTGCCAGCAGCCAAGATCGGGGCAGACGAGGTTCACCCCTCCACTTT.

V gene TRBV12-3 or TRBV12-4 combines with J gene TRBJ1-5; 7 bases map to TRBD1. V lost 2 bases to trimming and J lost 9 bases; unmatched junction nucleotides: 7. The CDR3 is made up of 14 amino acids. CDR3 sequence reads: CASSLRQGSTPQHF. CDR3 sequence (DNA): TGTGCCAGCAGTTTAAGACAGGGATCTACGCCCCAGCATTTT.

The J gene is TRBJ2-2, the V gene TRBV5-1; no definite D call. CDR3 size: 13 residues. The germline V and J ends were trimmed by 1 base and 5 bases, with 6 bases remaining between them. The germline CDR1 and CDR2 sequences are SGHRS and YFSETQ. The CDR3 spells CASSLRATGELFF. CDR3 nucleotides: TGCGCCAGCAGCTTGAGAGCTACCGGGGAGCTGTTTTTT.

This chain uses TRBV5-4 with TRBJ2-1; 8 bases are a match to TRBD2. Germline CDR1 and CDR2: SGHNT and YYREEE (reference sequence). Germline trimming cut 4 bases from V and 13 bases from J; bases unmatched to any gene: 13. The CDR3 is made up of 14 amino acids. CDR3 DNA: TGTGCCAGCAGCCTAAACGGGGGGGTTGAGACCCAGTTCTTC. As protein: CASSLNGGVETQFF.

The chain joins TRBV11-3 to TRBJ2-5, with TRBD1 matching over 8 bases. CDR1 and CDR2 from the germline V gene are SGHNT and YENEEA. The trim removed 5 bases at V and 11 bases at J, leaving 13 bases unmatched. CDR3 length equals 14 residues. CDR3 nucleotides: TGTGCCAGCAGCAACCTCGGACAGGGCGATGAGCAGTACTTC. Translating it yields CASSNLGQGDEQYF.

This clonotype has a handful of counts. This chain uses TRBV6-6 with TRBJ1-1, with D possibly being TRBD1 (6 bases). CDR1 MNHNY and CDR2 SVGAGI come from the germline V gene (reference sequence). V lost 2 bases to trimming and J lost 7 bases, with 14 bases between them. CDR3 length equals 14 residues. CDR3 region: CASSYGGGILEAFF. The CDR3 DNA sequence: TGTGCCAGCAGTTACGGAGGGGGTATACTTGAAGCTTTCTTT.

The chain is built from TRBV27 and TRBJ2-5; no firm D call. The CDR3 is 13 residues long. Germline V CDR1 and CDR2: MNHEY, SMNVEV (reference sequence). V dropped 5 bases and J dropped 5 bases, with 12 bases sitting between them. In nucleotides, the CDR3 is TGTGCCAGCAGTGTTAGGATTCTGGAGACCCAGTACTTC. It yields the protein CASSVRILETQYF.

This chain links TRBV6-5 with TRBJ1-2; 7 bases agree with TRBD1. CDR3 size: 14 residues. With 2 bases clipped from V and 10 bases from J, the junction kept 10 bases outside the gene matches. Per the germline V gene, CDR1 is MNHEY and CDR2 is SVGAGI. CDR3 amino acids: CASSYGGQDCDYTF. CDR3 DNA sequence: TGTGCCAGCAGTTACGGTGGACAGGACTGTGACTACACCTTC.

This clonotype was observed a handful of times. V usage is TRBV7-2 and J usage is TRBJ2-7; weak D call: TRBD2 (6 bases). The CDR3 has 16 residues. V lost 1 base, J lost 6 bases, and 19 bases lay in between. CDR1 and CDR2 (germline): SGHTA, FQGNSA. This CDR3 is CASSLGRGGGEGEQYF. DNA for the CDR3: TGTGCCAGCAGCTTAGGGAGGGGTGGCGGGGAAGGCGAGCAGTACTTC.

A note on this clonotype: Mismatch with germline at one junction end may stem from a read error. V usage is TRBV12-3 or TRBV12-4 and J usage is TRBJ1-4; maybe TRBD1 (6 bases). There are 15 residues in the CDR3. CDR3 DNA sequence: TGTGCCGGCAGTCTTTTGGCGGGGGCAAACGAAAAACTGTTTTTT. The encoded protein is CAGSLLAGANEKLFF.

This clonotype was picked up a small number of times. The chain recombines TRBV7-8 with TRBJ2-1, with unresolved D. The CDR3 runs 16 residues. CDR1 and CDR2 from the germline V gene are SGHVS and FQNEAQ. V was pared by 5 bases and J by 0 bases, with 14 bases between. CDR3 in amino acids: CASSPSPAGSYNEQFF. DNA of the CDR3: TGTGCCAGCAGCCCCTCCCCCGCCGGCTCCTACAATGAGCAGTTCTTC. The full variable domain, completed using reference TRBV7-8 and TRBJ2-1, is GAGVSQSPRYKVAKRGQDVALRCDPISGHVSLFWYQQALGQGPEFLTYFQNEAQLDKSGLPSDRFFAERPEGSVSTLKIQRTQQEDSAVYLCASSPSPAGSYNEQFFGPGTRLTVL.

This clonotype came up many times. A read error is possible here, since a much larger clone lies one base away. In DNA form, the CDR3 reads TGTGCCAGCCAACTCCGGGACAGGGTCAGGGGCAATGAGCAGTACTTC. Its protein is CASQLRDRVRGNEQYF. The chain uses TRBV6-2 or TRBV6-3 and TRBJ2-5; TRBD1 matches 9 bases. This CDR3 spans 16 amino acids. With 8 bases clipped from V and 11 bases from J, the junction kept 21 bases outside the gene matches. Germline lookup yields CDR1 MNHEY and CDR2 SVGEGT.

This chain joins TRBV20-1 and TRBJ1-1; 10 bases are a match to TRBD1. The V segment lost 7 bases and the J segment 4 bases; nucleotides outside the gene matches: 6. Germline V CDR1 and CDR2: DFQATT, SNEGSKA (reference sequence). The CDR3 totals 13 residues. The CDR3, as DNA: TGCAGTGTTAGGACAGGGGGTGTCACTGAAGCTTTCTTT. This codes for CSVRTGGVTEAFF.

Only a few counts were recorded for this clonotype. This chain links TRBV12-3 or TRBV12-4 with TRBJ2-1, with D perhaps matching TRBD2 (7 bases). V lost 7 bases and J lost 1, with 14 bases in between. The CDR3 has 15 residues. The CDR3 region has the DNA TGTGCCAGCAATCCAGGGGAGGGTTCCTACAATGAGCAGTTCTTC. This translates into CASNPGEGSYNEQFF.

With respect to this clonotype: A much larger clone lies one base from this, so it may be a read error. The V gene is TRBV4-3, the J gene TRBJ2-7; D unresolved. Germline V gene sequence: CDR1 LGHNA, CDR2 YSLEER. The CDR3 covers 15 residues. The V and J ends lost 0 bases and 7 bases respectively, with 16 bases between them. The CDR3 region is CASSQENLPINEQYF. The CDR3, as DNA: TGCGCCAGCAGCCAAGAAAACTTACCAATTAATGAGCAGTACTTC.

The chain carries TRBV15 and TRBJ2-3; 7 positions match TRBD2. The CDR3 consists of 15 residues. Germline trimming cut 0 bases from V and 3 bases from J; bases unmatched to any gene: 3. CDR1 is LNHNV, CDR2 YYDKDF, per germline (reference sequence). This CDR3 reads CATSRDRGLTDTQYF. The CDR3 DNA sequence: TGTGCCACCAGCAGAGATAGGGGACTAACAGATACGCAGTATTTT.

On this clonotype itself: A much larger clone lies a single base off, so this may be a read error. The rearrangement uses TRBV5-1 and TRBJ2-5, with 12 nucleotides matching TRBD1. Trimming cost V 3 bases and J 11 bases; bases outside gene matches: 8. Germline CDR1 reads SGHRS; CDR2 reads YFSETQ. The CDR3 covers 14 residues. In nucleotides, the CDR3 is TGCGCCAGCAGCTCCGGGACAGGGGGCTTCGGGCAGTACTTC. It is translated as CASSSGTGGFGQYF. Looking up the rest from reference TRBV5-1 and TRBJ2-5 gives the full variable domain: KAGVTQTPRYLIKTRGQQVTLSCSPISGHRSVSWYQQTPGQGLQFLFEYFSETQRNKGNFPGRFSGRQFSNSRSEMNVSTLELGDSALYLCASSSGTGGFGQYFGPGTRLLVL.

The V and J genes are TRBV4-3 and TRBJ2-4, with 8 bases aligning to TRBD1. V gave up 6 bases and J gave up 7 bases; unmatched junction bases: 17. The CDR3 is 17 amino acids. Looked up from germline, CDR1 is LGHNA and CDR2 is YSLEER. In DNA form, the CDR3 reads TGCGCCAGCAGAAAGTCGGTGCGGCAGGGGGCTGGTAACATTCAGTACTTC. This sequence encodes CASRKSVRQGAGNIQYF.

The CDR3 loop reads CASSYYGTDTQYF. In DNA, the CDR3 is TGTGCCAGCAGTTACTACGGCACAGATACGCAGTATTTT. The chain recombines TRBV6-5 with TRBJ2-3; D remains unclear. Germline V gene sequence: CDR1 MNHEY, CDR2 SVGAGI. The CDR3 runs to 13 residues. V lost 1 base and J 1 base, leaving 3 bases between the germline ends.

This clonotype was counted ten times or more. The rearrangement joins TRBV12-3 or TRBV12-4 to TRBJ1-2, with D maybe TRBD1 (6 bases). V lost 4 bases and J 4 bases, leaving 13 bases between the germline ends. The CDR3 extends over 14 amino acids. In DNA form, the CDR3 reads TGTGCCAGCAGTTCGGGACAAGCGGGCTATGGCTACACCTTC. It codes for CASSSGQAGYGYTF.

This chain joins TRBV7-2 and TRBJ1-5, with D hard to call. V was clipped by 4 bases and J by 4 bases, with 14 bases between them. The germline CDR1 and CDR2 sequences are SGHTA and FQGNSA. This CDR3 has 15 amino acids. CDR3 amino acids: CASSSDRRLNQPQHF. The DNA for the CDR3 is TGTGCCAGCAGCTCGGACCGAAGGCTAAATCAGCCCCAGCATTTT.

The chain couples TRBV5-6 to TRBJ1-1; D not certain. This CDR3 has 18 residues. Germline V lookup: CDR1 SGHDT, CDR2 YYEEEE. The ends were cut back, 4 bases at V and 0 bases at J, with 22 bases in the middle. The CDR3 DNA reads TGTGCCAGCAGCGCGGAAGAAGTGGCATACTTAATGAACACTGAAGCTTTCTTT. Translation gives CASSAEEVAYLMNTEAFF.